Described below is a single T cell receptor beta chain sequence and its context. Its antigen is unknown. Qualities for individual bases were not recorded, and no much larger clone is one base off. TCRbeta CDR3 regions were amplified from genomic DNA by means of the immunoSEQ Assay, a bias-controlled multiplex PCR. The original methods were these. The number of nucleated cells in each sample was estimated from the amplification of reference gene primers within the assay. To quantify the absolute abundance of each unique TCRbeta CDR3 rearrangement, sequence reads were collapsed and filtered. For each sample, productive Simpson clonality was calculated as the square root of Simpson's diversity index over productive rearrangements. TCRdb took this table from immuneACCESS and kept in-frame rearrangements with V and J called. Such tables lack part of the clones; where checked against another copy, unresolved V genes explain under half of the gap, and the rest is unexplained. The V and J calls and clone size come from that table; D and trimming were worked out from the DNA. This sample has about 47,000 clones in its table, and roughly nine tenths of those were observed once. The ten largest clones add up to 6% to 6.5% of the sample.

The collaborating institutions used their own protocols to collect whole blood in K2EDTA tubes. For TCRbeta analysis, collaborator samples were shipped as frozen whole blood, as isolated PBMCs, or as DNA extracted from either sample type. The data originate from a study of blood T cell repertoires in COVID-19 (TCRdb year 2020). Broadly, across the study: Samples from collaborators originated in the United States, Italy and Spain and spanned both the acute and convalescent phases of COVID-19. Where available, HLA class I and class II types were taken from metadata supplied by the sample provider and were not determined by assay-based typing. The samples were drawn from two sources: the first 160 participants of the ongoing ImmuneRACE study, and 1,254 subjects contributed by 6 global collaborators. Deeply sampled blood TCRbeta repertoires from subjects exposed to, actively infected with, or recovered from COVID-19 were included in the dataset. The prospective study material was composed of cDNA or gDNA derived from T cells, B-cell-depleted T cells, or PBMCs. The repertoires were released in a freely available public database meant as a resource for research on the immune response to SARS-CoV-2. Nearly every sample came with metadata listing a de-identified subject ID, COVID-19 status, age in years and sex.

Relative to germline, V is 0 bases shorter and J is 0 bases shorter, with 9 bases between their ends. The CDR3 goes from the cysteine to the phenylalanine over 16 residues. This entry keeps only the CDR3 DNA: 48 bases, framed from base 1. The germline V gene encodes CDR1 LGHNA and CDR2 YNFKEQ. Results and caveats for the whole study, not just this receptor: How much clinical and demographic metadata was included differed by source and by participant, and the metadata was provided uncurated.

The chain links TRBV4-2 with TRBJ1-3, with an unclear D gene assignment. This sequence was found in a man aged 65 to 79 with active COVID-19. Sequencing was done on a sample of peripheral blood. The nucleotide sequence is TGTGCCAGCAGCCAAGATCTACAGAGCTCTGGAAACACCATATATTTT. Translated, this gives CASSQDLQSSGNTIYF.